This is a list of T cell receptor beta chains from one sample in a study of T cell clones after liver transplantation. The data were produced by immunoSEQ multiplex PCR, yet TCRdb's version contains in-frame clones alone and is incomplete. The data hold about 120,000 clones, with about nine tenths observed a single time. The material sequenced was CD4+ T cells from blood, taken 12 months after liver transplant. The receptors stem from a human patient who received a liver transplant. T cells may partly derive from the graft donor. CDR3s include the opening cysteine and the closing phenylalanine or tryptophan. A D gene is named only where the DNA matches it firmly. Some rows mark clone size as missing; the rest say once, few, many or name a class of expanded clone.

size	V	J	D	DNA	CDR3
.	TRBV2	TRBJ2-6	.	TGTGCCAGCTCCAAGGAGGACTTTGGGGCCAACGTCCTGACTTTC	CASSKEDFGANVLTF
.	TRBV7-7	TRBJ2-1	.	TGTGCTAGCAGCCGGCCGCCTTCGGCCGACAATGAGCAGTTCTTC	CASSRPPSADNEQFF
.	TRBV28	TRBJ1-2	.	TGTGCCAGCAGGGAGGGGGGCCTTACTAACTATGGCTACACCTTC	CASREGGLTNYGYTF
few	TRBV19	TRBJ1-5	.	TGTGCCAGTAGTATGCTTGTCCAGTATAGCAATCAGCCCCAGCATTTT	CASSMLVQYSNQPQHF
.	TRBV6-1	TRBJ1-1	.	TGTGCCAGCAGCTTACAGGGTTACACTGAAGCTTTCTTT	CASSLQGYTEAFF
.	TRBV28	TRBJ1-1	.	TGTGCCAGCAGTTCGGGGAGGGGCGGAAACACTGAAGCTTTCTTT	CASSSGRGGNTEAFF
few	TRBV19	TRBJ1-2	TRBD1	TGTGCCAGTAGTTCAGGACAGGGACCCTATGGCTACACCTTC	CASSSGQGPYGYTF
.	TRBV6-6	TRBJ1-1	.	TGTGCCAGCAGTTTCGGGGACACTGAAGCTTTCTTT	CASSFGDTEAFF
.	TRBV5-6	TRBJ2-7	TRBD2	TGTGCCAGCAGCCTAGTAGCGGGAGGATCCTACGAGCAGTACTTC	CASSLVAGGSYEQYF
.	TRBV7-2	TRBJ2-3	TRBD2	TGTGCCAGCAGCTTACCCGAGATAGCGGGAGGAAACACAGATACGCAGTATTTT	CASSLPEIAGGNTDTQYF
.	TRBV11-2	TRBJ1-4	.	TGTGCCAGCAAGGCCGGGGGGGCGCATTTCTCCGGAGAACTGTTTTTT	CASKAGGAHFSGELFF
.	TRBV7-3	TRBJ1-5	.	TGTGCCAGCAGCTTATTCGACAGTTCTAATCAGCCCCAGCATTTT	CASSLFDSSNQPQHF
.	TRBV5-1	TRBJ2-1	.	TGCGCCAGCAGCTTGGGTGATCTCCTCGATGAGCAGTTCTTC	CASSLGDLLDEQFF